A single sample gave rise to the 23 T cell receptor beta chains below, sequenced in a study of T cell changes during pregnancy in multiple sclerosis. This table comes from immunoSEQ multiplex PCR, and its TCRdb copy is limited to in-frame clones, with some not included. Here the sample spans about 73,000 clones, 92% being singletons. The input for sequencing was peripheral blood, taken in the third trimester of pregnancy. These receptors were obtained from a female donor in good health, enrolled as a control in a pregnancy study.

The chain uses TRBV5-1 and TRBJ1-4, with 9 bases identical to TRBD1. The V gene end was trimmed by 3 bases and the J gene end by 5 bases; junction bases not matched to a gene: 2. The CDR3 consists of 14 residues. Germline V lookup: CDR1 SGHRS, CDR2 YFSETQ. CDR3 DNA: TGCGCCAGCAGCTGGACAGGGGAAAATGAAAAACTGTTTTTT. It translates to CASSWTGENEKLFF.

V and J are TRBV10-3 and TRBJ2-3; 8 positions agree with TRBD2. The CDR3 sequence is 16 residues long. Germline assignment: CDR1 ENHRY and CDR2 SYGVKD. V was clipped by 10 bases and J by 1 base; unmatched bases: 13. The CDR3 DNA sequence: TGTGCCAGCTTCCCCGGGGGGGGGAGACGCACAGATACGCAGTATTTT. Protein: CASFPGGGRRTDTQYF.

This chain connects TRBV6-6 to TRBJ2-7; the match to TRBD1 covers 10 bases. This CDR3 is 15 amino acids long. Unmatched junction bases numbered 5, after V lost 6 bases and J lost 0 bases. Germline V gives CDR1 MNHNY, CDR2 SVGAGI (reference sequence). The CDR3 coding sequence is TGTGCCAGCAGCCCCCGGGACAGGGGCTCCTACGAGCAGTACTTC. Translated: CASSPRDRGSYEQYF.

The chain uses TRBV5-8 and TRBJ2-6; perhaps TRBD2 as D (5 bases). Germline CDR1 and CDR2: SGHTS and YDEGEE. The CDR3 totals 15 residues. V gave up 2 bases and J gave up 2 bases, with 8 bases separating them. CDR3 DNA sequence: TGTGCCAGCAGCTTCCTGGGAGCTGGGGCCAACGTCCTGACTTTC. Translated: CASSFLGAGANVLTF.

This sequence joins TRBV29-1 and TRBJ1-1, with D unresolved. Germline CDR1 SQVTM, CDR2 ANQGSEA. This CDR3 is built from 11 residues. Trimming took 3 bases from V and 12 from J, leaving 14 bases between them. The CDR3: CSVEDQSGTFF. Here the CDR3 DNA reads TGCAGCGTTGAGGATCAATCCGGGACTTTCTTT.

This clone was found once. This sequence joins TRBV5-3 and TRBJ1-2; D is ambiguous. TRBV5-3 is sorted into the ORF group, with uncertain function. The CDR3 has 14 amino acids. With 3 bases removed from V and 2 bases from J, the gap between germline ends came to 11 bases. The CDR3 nucleotides read TGTGCCAGAAGCTCTAACCCTAGGAACTATGGCTACACCTTC. It is translated as CARSSNPRNYGYTF.

A single count supports this clone. The CDR3 sequence is CASSFASGAGDTQYF. CDR3 in DNA: TGTGCCAGCAGCTTTGCTAGCGGGGCGGGAGATACGCAGTATTTT. The chain links TRBV7-2 to TRBJ2-3; 9 positions match TRBD2. The germline V gene encodes CDR1 SGHTA and CDR2 FQGNSA. The CDR3 consists of 15 residues. Unmatched junction bases numbered 6, after V lost 3 bases and J lost 5 bases.

The chain combines TRBV7-2 with TRBJ2-5; perhaps TRBD1 as D (6 bases). The CDR3 sequence is 13 residues long. Trimming left V 5 bases short and J 5 bases short, with 12 bases between. Germline V lookup: CDR1 SGHTA, CDR2 FQGNSA. Here the CDR3 DNA reads TGTGCCAGCAGCCCAGGACAGAGGGAGACCCAGTACTTC. Protein: CASSPGQRETQYF.

This rearrangement joins TRBV7-6 to TRBJ2-1, with 14 bases lining up with TRBD2. The CDR3 runs 16 residues. The germline V gene encodes CDR1 SGHVS and CDR2 FNYEAQ. Trimming took 1 base from V and 10 from J; bases not matched to a gene: 6. For the CDR3, the DNA is TGTGCCAGCAGCTTAGAGGTGCGGACTAGCGGGGGGGAGCAGTTCTTC. This codes for CASSLEVRTSGGEQFF.

The chain employs TRBV6-6 and TRBJ1-1; D is perhaps TRBD1 (6 bases). Germline V gene data show CDR1 as MNHNY and CDR2 as SVGAGI (reference sequence). The CDR3 length is 13 residues. V lost 6 bases and J 1 base, leaving 9 bases between the germline ends. As DNA, the CDR3 is TGTGCCAGCAGGGTGGACAGGAACACTGAAGCTTTCTTT. This codes for CASRVDRNTEAFF.

The V gene is TRBV19, the J gene TRBJ1-2; 9 bases align to TRBD1. The CDR3 spans 16 residues. Trimming cost V 1 base and J 2 bases; bases outside gene matches: 5. Per germline, CDR1 LNHDA and CDR2 SQIVND (reference sequence). Here the CDR3 reads CASSIVQGQGNYGYTF. The CDR3 nucleotides are TGTGCCAGTAGTATAGTACAGGGACAGGGAAACTATGGCTACACCTTC.

V usage is TRBV28 and J usage is TRBJ2-7; TRBD1 is a possible D gene (5 bases). Germline V gives CDR1 MDHEN, CDR2 SYDVKM. The length of the CDR3 is 14 residues. V lost 3 bases and J lost 6, with 15 bases in between. The CDR3 nucleotides read TGTGCCAGCAGTTTGCGACAGAAATCGCGCGAGCAGTACTTC. It codes for CASSLRQKSREQYF.

V usage is TRBV29-1 and J usage is TRBJ1-2; D call uncertain. CDR1 and CDR2 (germline): SQVTM, ANQGSEA. The ends were cut back, 4 bases at V and 5 bases at J, with 14 bases in the middle. The CDR3 runs to 13 residues. In nucleotides, the CDR3 is TGCAGCGTTGTTCCGGGGAGGTCGTATGGCTACACCTTC. This codes for CSVVPGRSYGYTF.

The chain is built from TRBV27 and TRBJ2-3, with 9 bases matching TRBD2. The CDR3 has 16 amino acids. The germline V gene encodes CDR1 MNHEY and CDR2 SMNVEV (reference sequence). After removal of 7 bases from V and 7 bases from J, the junction contained 15 bases not matched to a gene. DNA of the CDR3: TGTGCCAGCAATCCCAGACTGGGTAGCGGGAGACATACGCAGTATTTT. It codes for CASNPRLGSGRHTQYF.

This clone was recorded once. The rearrangement joins TRBV11-2 to TRBJ2-1; possibly TRBD1 for D (6 bases). This CDR3 spans 16 amino acids. The V gene lost 2 bases and the J gene lost 4 bases, with 15 bases spanning the gap. Germline V gives CDR1 SGHAT, CDR2 FQNNGV. The CDR3 nucleotides read TGTGCCAGCAGCTTATTGCCAGGGGATATTTACAATGAGCAGTTCTTC. It specifies CASSLLPGDIYNEQFF.

The chain is built from TRBV5-5 and TRBJ2-2; D perhaps matches TRBD2 (6 bases). CDR1 SGHKS and CDR2 YYEKEE come from the germline V gene (reference sequence). V was shortened by 5 bases and J by 3 bases, with 14 bases between the two germline ends. This CDR3 has 15 residues. The CDR3 region has the DNA TGTGCCAGCAGTAGCGGCCTGGGGGACACCGGGGAGCTGTTTTTT. Amino acids: CASSSGLGDTGELFF.

The J gene is TRBJ2-7, the V gene TRBV9, with D possibly TRBD2 on 5 matching bases. V lost 3 bases and J lost 0, with 13 bases in between. This CDR3 is 15 amino acids long. Germline CDR1 is SGDLS and CDR2 is YYNGEE. CDR3 bases: TGTGCCAGCAGCGGAGCACCGGGGAGCTCCTACGAGCAGTACTTC. Translated, it gives CASSGAPGSSYEQYF.

V and J are TRBV7-8 and TRBJ2-1; 13 bases are a match to TRBD2. Germline V gene data show CDR1 as SGHVS and CDR2 as FQNEAQ. Unmatched junction bases numbered 5, after V lost 4 bases and J lost 8 bases. The CDR3 loop spans 15 amino acids. The CDR3 region is CASSSGLAGVDEQFF. CDR3 bases: TGTGCCAGCAGCTCCGGACTAGCGGGAGTGGATGAGCAGTTCTTC.

The genes are TRBV7-9 and TRBJ2-7, with 8 positions matching TRBD2. The CDR3 has 17 amino acids. The J segment lost 4 bases and the V segment lost 5 bases, leaving 16 bases of the junction unmatched. Per germline, CDR1 SEHNR and CDR2 FQNEAQ (reference sequence). CDR3 amino acids: CASSITVLSGSFYEQYF. The CDR3 region has the DNA TGTGCCAGCAGCATTACCGTACTAAGCGGGAGTTTTTACGAGCAGTACTTC.

The genes are TRBV6-5 and TRBJ1-5; a weak D match, TRBD1 (5 bases). The germline V gene has CDR1 MNHEY and CDR2 SVGAGI. CDR3 size: 16 residues. V was clipped by 3 bases and J by 3 bases, with 15 bases between them. The CDR3 here is CASSYGTRQYNQPQHF. The CDR3 bases are TGTGCCAGCAGTTATGGAACGAGACAGTACAATCAGCCCCAGCATTTT.

V gene TRBV6-1 combines with J gene TRBJ1-5; no definite D call. Germline loops: CDR1 MNHNS, CDR2 SASEGT. The CDR3 has 14 residues. V lost 8 bases and J 0 bases, leaving 11 bases between the germline ends. This CDR3 is CASWRDVSNQPQHF. CDR3 nucleotide sequence: TGTGCCAGCTGGAGAGATGTTAGCAATCAGCCCCAGCATTTT.

The chain's CDR3 is CASSAGEETQYF. The CDR3 nucleotides are TGTGCCAGCAGTGCAGGGGAAGAGACCCAGTACTTC. V usage is TRBV28 and J usage is TRBJ2-5; possible D gene TRBD1, 6 bases. The length of the CDR3 is 12 residues. In germline, CDR1 is MDHEN, CDR2 SYDVKM. Trimming shortened V by 5 bases and J by 3 bases, and 7 bases separated the two germline ends.

This chain joins TRBV11-3 and TRBJ1-6; TRBD1 matches at 8 bases. Germline values: CDR1 SGHNT, CDR2 YENEEA. The J segment lost 2 bases and the V segment lost 4 bases, leaving 10 bases of the junction unmatched. The CDR3 has 18 amino acids. The chain's CDR3 is CASSYRTGIETYNSPLHF. The CDR3 DNA sequence: TGTGCCAGCAGCTACCGGACAGGGATTGAGACCTATAATTCACCCCTCCACTTT. Using reference TRBV11-3 and TRBJ1-6 for the parts outside the CDR3, the full variable domain is EAGVVQSPRYKIIEKKQPVAFWCNPISGHNTLYWYLQNLGQGPELLIRYENEEAVDDSQLPKDRFSAERLKGVDSTLKIQPAELGDSAVYLCASSYRTGIETYNSPLHFGNGTRLTVT.